This TCR beta chain emerged from a study of blood T cell repertoires in COVID-19. Sequencing was performed with immunoSEQ multiplex PCR; in TCRdb, only in-frame clones are kept and a portion is missing. The repertoire holds 98,000 or so clones, with roughly 88% as singletons. The CDR3 sequence is 15 residues long. Trimming pared 2 bases from V and 1 base from J, leaving 9 bases between. CDR1 and CDR2 from the germline V gene are MNHNS and SASEGT. This TCR was recovered from a human donor in a cohort sampled during active COVID-19. V and J are TRBV6-1 and TRBJ1-5; D remains unclear. Sequencing was performed on peripheral blood. CDR3 nucleotides: TGTGCCAGCAGTGAAACATACACCAGCAATCAGCCCCAGCATTTT. Residues: CASSETYTSNQPQHF.